A single sample is the source of the 25 T cell receptor beta chains below, sequenced in a study of T cells after yellow fever vaccination. TCRdb independently ran MiXCR on the 5' RACE reads; one entry per CDR3 protein. The profile shows roughly 250,000 distinct CDR3 sequences, over 10% of them singletons. The sequencing used CD4+ T cells sorted from PBMCs, collected 45 days after the yellow fever booster vaccination. Source of these receptors: a man aged 25-40 years who received the YFV17D yellow fever vaccine.

The chain uses TRBV5-4 and TRBJ2-2; 14 positions match TRBD2. After removal of 4 bases from V and 5 bases from J, the junction contained 4 bases not matched to a gene. In germline, CDR1 is SGHNT, CDR2 YYREEE (reference sequence). This CDR3 region has 16 residues. CDR3 loop: CASSQGLAGVTGELFF. The CDR3, as DNA: TGTGCCAGCAGCCAGGGACTAGCGGGAGTAACCGGGGAGCTGTTTTTT. Full variable domain (outside the CDR3, taken from reference TRBV5-4 and TRBJ2-2): ETGVTQSPTHLIKTRGQQVTLRCSSQSGHNTVSWYQQALGQGPQFIFQYYREEENGRGNFPPRFSGLQFPNYSSELNVNALELDDSALYLCASSQGLAGVTGELFFGEGSRLTVL.

This clonotype was found a few times. The chain is built from TRBV7-2 and TRBJ2-7, with TRBD1 as a possible D gene (6 bases). CDR1 is SGHTA and CDR2 is FQGNSA in the germline V gene. The CDR3 is 15 residues long. V was cut by 0 bases and J by 6 bases, with 15 bases left in between. CDR3: CASSLAQGSRPEQYF. CDR3 sequence (DNA): TGTGCCAGCAGCTTAGCGCAGGGGAGTCGCCCCGAGCAGTACTTC.

This clonotype showed up just a few times. The chain employs TRBV12-3 or TRBV12-4 and TRBJ2-1; 7 bases match TRBD2. There are 14 residues in the CDR3. V was pared by 4 bases and J by 3 bases, with 3 bases of the junction left unmatched. CDR3 sequence (DNA): TGTGCCAGCAGTTCCCTAGCGGTCTACAATGAGCAGTTCTTC. Translating gives CASSSLAVYNEQFF.

The rearrangement joins TRBV3-1 to TRBJ1-3; unclear D gene. The CDR3 runs 15 residues. V lost 3 bases and J lost 0, with 9 bases in between. CDR1 LGHDT and CDR2 YNNKEL come from the germline V gene (reference sequence). CDR3 nucleotides: TGTGCCAGCAGCCAGAACATGGACTCTGGAAACACCATATATTTT. This gives the protein CASSQNMDSGNTIYF.

This clonotype was observed a handful of times. The chain combines TRBV7-2 with TRBJ2-5; the D is unclear. The CDR3 contains 15 residues. The germline V gene encodes CDR1 SGHTA and CDR2 FQGNSA. V lost 1 base, J lost 6 bases, and 15 bases lay in between. The CDR3 loop is CASSLVGQVRQTQYF. As DNA, the CDR3 is TGTGCCAGCAGCTTAGTAGGGCAGGTTCGTCAGACCCAGTACTTC.

The rearrangement joins TRBV7-9 to TRBJ1-1; D might be TRBD1 (5 bases). CDR1 is SEHNR, CDR2 FQNEAQ, per germline (reference sequence). CDR3 length: 14 amino acids. Deletions cut 8 bases from V and 0 bases from J, with 13 bases between. The CDR3 DNA is TGTGCCAGCGGCCCGGGACGGCTGAACACTGAAGCTTTCTTT. Protein product: CASGPGRLNTEAFF.

This chain's CDR3 is CASSLEAGTGFEKLFF. The DNA of the CDR3 is TGCGCCAGCAGCTTGGAAGCCGGGACGGGCTTCGAAAAACTGTTTTTT. The chain has TRBV5-1 and TRBJ1-4; possibly TRBD1 for D (5 bases). The length of the CDR3 is 16 residues. Germline V CDR1 and CDR2: SGHRS, YFSETQ. Trimming removed 0 bases from V and 8 bases from J, with 17 bases in between.

This chain links TRBV29-1 with TRBJ2-3; TRBD2 matches 13 bases. Unmatched junction bases numbered 4, after V lost 6 bases and J lost 1 base. The length of the CDR3 is 15 residues. Germline V gene sequence: CDR1 SQVTM, CDR2 ANQGSEA. DNA of the CDR3: TGCAGCGTGTCCGGACTAGCGGGAGGCACAGATACGCAGTATTTT. Protein sequence: CSVSGLAGGTDTQYF.

This clonotype appeared a few times. The rearrangement links TRBV6-1 to TRBJ1-2, with 7 bases matching TRBD1. This CDR3 has 15 residues. Trimming removed 4 bases from V and 4 bases from J; junction bases left unmatched: 9. Germline-derived CDR1 and CDR2 are MNHNS and SASEGT. The CDR3 bases are TGTGCCAGCAGTGCAAATCTCGGGACAGCCTATGGCTACACCTTC. This gives the protein CASSANLGTAYGYTF.

A few counts support this clonotype. The chain links TRBV20-1 to TRBJ2-5; TRBD1 aligns across 8 bases. The ends lost 5 bases at V and 1 base at J; junction bases unmatched: 12. Germline values: CDR1 DFQATT, CDR2 SNEGSKA (reference sequence). The CDR3 covers 16 residues. The CDR3 protein is CSAGGRTGKSQETQYF. The CDR3 DNA reads as TGCAGTGCTGGAGGGAGGACAGGGAAATCCCAAGAGACCCAGTACTTC.

The gene calls are TRBV10-2 and TRBJ2-6; no reliable D call. The germline V gene encodes CDR1 WSHSY and CDR2 SAAADI. The V gene lost 4 bases and the J gene lost 4 bases, with 8 bases spanning the gap. This CDR3 region has 14 residues. The CDR3 DNA follows: TGCGCCAGCAGTGGGAGCTCGGGGGCCAACGTCCTGACTTTC. The encoded protein is CASSGSSGANVLTF.

There are a few counts of this clonotype. The V call is TRBV15, the J call TRBJ2-3; D unclear. The CDR3 is made up of 13 amino acids. Germline V gene data show CDR1 as LNHNV and CDR2 as YYDKDF (reference sequence). V was pared by 1 base and J by 7 bases, with 9 bases between. In DNA form, the CDR3 reads TGTGCCACCAGCAGAGCCCCTAGTAATACGCAGTATTTT. The encoded protein is CATSRAPSNTQYF. The full variable domain, in which reference TRBV15 and TRBJ2-3 provide the parts outside the CDR3, is DAMVIQNPRYQVTQFGKPVTLSCSQTLNHNVMYWYQQKSSQAPKLLFHYYDKDFNNEADTPDNFQSRRPNTSFCFLDIRSPGLGDTAMYLCATSRAPSNTQYFGPGTRLTVL.

This clonotype was seen at least ten times. The rearrangement joins TRBV11-2 to TRBJ2-7, with D possibly matching TRBD1 (5 bases). V was trimmed by 3 bases and J by 1 base, leaving 13 bases between them. This CDR3 region has 15 residues. The germline CDR1 and CDR2 sequences are SGHAT and FQNNGV. In nucleotides, the CDR3 is TGTGCCAGCAGCTTCTCGGACAAAATATCCTACGAGCAGTACTTC. Amino acid sequence: CASSFSDKISYEQYF.

This clonotype was picked up a small number of times. The rearrangement uses TRBV10-3 and TRBJ2-1; 8 nucleotides match TRBD2. The germline gives CDR1 ENHRY, CDR2 SYGVKD. The CDR3 has 15 residues. Germline trimming cut 3 bases from V and 2 bases from J; bases unmatched to any gene: 3. The CDR3 coding sequence is TGTGCCATCAGTGAAGTTAGCGGGGCCTACAATGAGCAGTTCTTC. This gives the protein CAISEVSGAYNEQFF.

The chain employs TRBV12-3 or TRBV12-4 and TRBJ1-4; TRBD1 is a possible D gene (5 bases). V was cut by 7 bases and J by 0 bases, with 15 bases left in between. The CDR3 contains 16 residues. CDR3 protein: CASTLRWGATNEKLFF. CDR3 bases: TGTGCCAGCACCCTACGTTGGGGGGCAACTAATGAAAAACTGTTTTTT.

This clonotype was recorded a few times. The chain links TRBV20-1 to TRBJ2-1, with TRBD2 as a possible D gene (7 bases). The V and J ends lost 5 bases and 5 bases respectively, with 19 bases between them. Looked up from germline, CDR1 is DFQATT and CDR2 is SNEGSKA (reference sequence). This CDR3 has 15 amino acids. CDR3 sequence (DNA): TGCAGTGCTGGGGGGGCAATTCGGGGTAACAATGAGCAGTTCTTC. Amino acids: CSAGGAIRGNNEQFF.

This chain joins TRBV7-2 and TRBJ2-1; TRBD1 or TRBD2 may be the D gene (6 bases each). The germline V and J ends were trimmed by 5 bases and 8 bases, with 13 bases remaining between them. This CDR3 is 13 amino acids long. Germline V gene sequence: CDR1 SGHTA, CDR2 FQGNSA. In DNA, the CDR3 is TGTGCCAGCAGCCCGCAGAGGGGGGATGAGCAGTTCTTC. Residues: CASSPQRGDEQFF.

The chain uses TRBV2 and TRBJ1-1, with a tentative D call TRBD1 (5 bases). The CDR3 is made up of 16 amino acids. Germline CDR1 reads SNHLY; CDR2 reads FYNNEI. V lost 6 bases, J lost 0 bases, and 17 bases lay in between. The DNA of the CDR3 is TGTGCCAGCAGAGACGATGGGAGGGGCGTGAACACTGAAGCTTTCTTT. Amino acids: CASRDDGRGVNTEAFF.

There are a few counts of this clonotype. The chain recombines TRBV30 with TRBJ1-1; weak D call: TRBD1 (5 bases). The CDR3 covers 13 residues. Trimming took 2 bases from V and 5 from J, leaving 12 bases between them. Looked up from germline, CDR1 is GTSNPN and CDR2 is SVGIG (reference sequence). CDR3 loop: CAWSPQGGTEAFF. The CDR3 DNA reads as TGTGCCTGGAGTCCTCAGGGCGGGACTGAAGCTTTCTTT.

Remarks on this clonotype: This likely comes from a read error, as the CDR3 has no conserved phenylalanine or tryptophan at its end. CDR3 in DNA: TGTGCCAGCAGCTTGGGTCTAGCGGGAATCGCCTACGAGCAGTACTTA. It codes for CASSLGLAGIAYEQYL. The J gene is TRBJ2-7, the V gene TRBV5-5; 9 nucleotides match TRBD2. Trimming at V came to 0 bases and at J to 2 bases, leaving 6 bases not matched to a gene. CDR1 SGHKS and CDR2 YYEKEE come from the germline V gene (reference sequence). The CDR3 runs 16 residues.

V is TRBV7-2 and J is TRBJ1-2, with D uncertain. V lost 5 bases and J 2 bases, leaving 21 bases between the germline ends. Germline V gene data show CDR1 as SGHTA and CDR2 as FQGNSA. The CDR3 is 17 residues long. This CDR3 is CASSPLPDPRANYGYTF. The DNA for the CDR3 is TGTGCCAGCAGCCCCTTACCGGATCCGAGGGCAAACTATGGCTACACCTTC.

This clonotype was seen at least ten times. The chain has TRBV6-1 and TRBJ2-3; TRBD2 is a possible D gene (5 bases). Trimming stripped 7 bases from V and 2 bases from J, with 13 bases between. There are 14 residues in the CDR3. The germline CDR1 and CDR2 sequences are MNHNS and SASEGT. The chain's CDR3 is CASTPSGYTDTQYF. The CDR3 DNA follows: TGTGCCAGCACCCCCAGCGGATACACAGATACGCAGTATTTT.

This clonotype was counted only a few times. This chain connects TRBV28 to TRBJ2-1; D unclear. The V end was cut by 6 bases, the J end by 6 bases, with 12 bases between. The length of the CDR3 is 13 residues. From germline, CDR1 is MDHEN and CDR2 SYDVKM. The CDR3 DNA is TGTGCCAGCAGGATCTCGCAAACCAATGAGCAGTTCTTC. Its translation: CASRISQTNEQFF.

CDR3 residues: CASSRQSGGSPLHF. DNA for the CDR3: TGTGCCAGCAGTAGACAGAGTGGAGGTTCACCCCTCCACTTT. The V gene is TRBV12-3 or TRBV12-4, the J gene TRBJ1-6; possible D gene TRBD1, 5 bases. V was clipped by 5 bases and J by 9 bases, with 14 bases between them. The CDR3 contains 14 residues.

There are a few counts of this clonotype. V usage is TRBV12-3 or TRBV12-4 and J usage is TRBJ2-7; D remains unclear. The CDR3 loop spans 12 amino acids. The V end lost 6 bases, the J end lost 6 bases, and 12 bases lay between the germline ends. CDR3 DNA: TGTGCCAGCAGGAAGGACCTTCTCGAGCAGTACTTC. It codes for CASRKDLLEQYF.